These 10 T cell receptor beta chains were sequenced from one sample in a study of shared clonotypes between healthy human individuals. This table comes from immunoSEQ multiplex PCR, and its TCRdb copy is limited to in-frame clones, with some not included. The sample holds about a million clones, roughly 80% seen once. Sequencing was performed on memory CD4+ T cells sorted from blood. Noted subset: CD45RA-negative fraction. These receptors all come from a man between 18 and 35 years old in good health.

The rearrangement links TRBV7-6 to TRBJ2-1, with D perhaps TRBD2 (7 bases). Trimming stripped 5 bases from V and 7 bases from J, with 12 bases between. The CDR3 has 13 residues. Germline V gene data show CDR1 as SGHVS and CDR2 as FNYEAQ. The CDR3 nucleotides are TGTGCCAGCAGCGGGGGGGCCGCGAATGAGCAGTTCTTC. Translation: CASSGGAANEQFF. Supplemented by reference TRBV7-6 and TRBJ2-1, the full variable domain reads GAGVSQSPRYKVTKRGQDVALRCDPISGHVSLYWYRQALGQGPEFLTYFNYEAQQDKSGLPNDRFSAERPEGSISTLTIQRTEQRDSAMYRCASSGGAANEQFFGPGTRLTVL.

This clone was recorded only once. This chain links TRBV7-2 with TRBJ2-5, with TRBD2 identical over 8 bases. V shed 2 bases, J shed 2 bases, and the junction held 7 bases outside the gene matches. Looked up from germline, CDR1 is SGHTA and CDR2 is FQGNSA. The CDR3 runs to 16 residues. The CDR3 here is CASSLWLAGLQETQYF. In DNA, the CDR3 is TGTGCCAGCAGCTTATGGTTAGCGGGATTACAAGAGACCCAGTACTTC.

CDR3 loop: CASNPGGQNEQYF. The CDR3 coding sequence is TGTGCCAGCAACCCGGGGGGCCAGAACGAGCAGTACTTC. This rearrangement joins TRBV2 to TRBJ2-7, with D perhaps matching TRBD2 (7 bases). V shed 7 bases and J shed 5 bases, with 15 bases lying between them. The CDR3 is made up of 13 amino acids. Germline V gives CDR1 SNHLY, CDR2 FYNNEI.

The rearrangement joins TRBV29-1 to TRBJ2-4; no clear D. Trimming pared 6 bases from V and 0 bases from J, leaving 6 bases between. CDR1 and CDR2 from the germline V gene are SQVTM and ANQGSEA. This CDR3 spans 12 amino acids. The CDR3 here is CSVWEAKNIQYF. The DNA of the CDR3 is TGCAGCGTATGGGAAGCCAAAAACATTCAGTACTTC. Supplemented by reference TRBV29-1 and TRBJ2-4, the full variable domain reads SAVISQKPSRDICQRGTSLTIQCQVDSQVTMMFWYRQQPGQSLTLIATANQGSEATYESGFVIDKFPISRPNLTFSTLTVSNMSPEDSSIYLCSVWEAKNIQYFGAGTRLSVL.

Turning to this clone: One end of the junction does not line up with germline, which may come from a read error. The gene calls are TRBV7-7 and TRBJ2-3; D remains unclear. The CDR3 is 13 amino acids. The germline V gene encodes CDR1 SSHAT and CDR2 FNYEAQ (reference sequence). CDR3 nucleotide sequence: TGTGCTAGCAGCCGACACCCAACAGATACGCAGTATTTT. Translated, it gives CASSRHPTDTQYF.

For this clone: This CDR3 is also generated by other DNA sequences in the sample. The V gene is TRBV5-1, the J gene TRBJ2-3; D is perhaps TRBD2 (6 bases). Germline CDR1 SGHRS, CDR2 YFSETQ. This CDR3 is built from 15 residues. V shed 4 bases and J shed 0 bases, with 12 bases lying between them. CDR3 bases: TGCGCCAGCAGCCTGGGAGGCGCTAGCACAGATACGCAGTATTTT. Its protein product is CASSLGGASTDTQYF.

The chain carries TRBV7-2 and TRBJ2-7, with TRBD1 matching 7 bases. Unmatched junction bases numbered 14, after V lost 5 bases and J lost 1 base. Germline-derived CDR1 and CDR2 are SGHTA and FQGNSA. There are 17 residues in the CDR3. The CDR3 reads CASSTARRDRVSYEQYF. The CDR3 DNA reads TGTGCCAGCAGCACAGCACGGAGAGACAGGGTTTCCTACGAGCAGTACTTC.

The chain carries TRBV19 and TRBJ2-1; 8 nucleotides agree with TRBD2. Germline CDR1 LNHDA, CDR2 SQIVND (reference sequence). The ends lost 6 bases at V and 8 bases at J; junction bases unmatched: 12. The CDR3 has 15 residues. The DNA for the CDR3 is TGTGCCAGTAGACGGGGGGGCGCGGTGGGTGATGAGCAGTTCTTC. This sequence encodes CASRRGGAVGDEQFF.

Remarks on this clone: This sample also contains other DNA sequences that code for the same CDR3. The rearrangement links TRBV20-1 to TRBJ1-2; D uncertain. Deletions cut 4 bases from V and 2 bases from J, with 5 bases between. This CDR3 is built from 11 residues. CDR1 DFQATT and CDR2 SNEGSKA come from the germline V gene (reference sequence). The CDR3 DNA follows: TGCAGTGCTACGGACAACTATGGCTACACCTTC. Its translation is CSATDNYGYTF.

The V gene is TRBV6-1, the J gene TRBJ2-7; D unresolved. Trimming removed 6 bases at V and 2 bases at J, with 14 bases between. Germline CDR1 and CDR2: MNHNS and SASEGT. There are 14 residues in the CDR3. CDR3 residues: CASRKLIQPYEQYF. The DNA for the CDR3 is TGTGCCAGCAGAAAACTAATACAACCCTACGAGCAGTACTTC.